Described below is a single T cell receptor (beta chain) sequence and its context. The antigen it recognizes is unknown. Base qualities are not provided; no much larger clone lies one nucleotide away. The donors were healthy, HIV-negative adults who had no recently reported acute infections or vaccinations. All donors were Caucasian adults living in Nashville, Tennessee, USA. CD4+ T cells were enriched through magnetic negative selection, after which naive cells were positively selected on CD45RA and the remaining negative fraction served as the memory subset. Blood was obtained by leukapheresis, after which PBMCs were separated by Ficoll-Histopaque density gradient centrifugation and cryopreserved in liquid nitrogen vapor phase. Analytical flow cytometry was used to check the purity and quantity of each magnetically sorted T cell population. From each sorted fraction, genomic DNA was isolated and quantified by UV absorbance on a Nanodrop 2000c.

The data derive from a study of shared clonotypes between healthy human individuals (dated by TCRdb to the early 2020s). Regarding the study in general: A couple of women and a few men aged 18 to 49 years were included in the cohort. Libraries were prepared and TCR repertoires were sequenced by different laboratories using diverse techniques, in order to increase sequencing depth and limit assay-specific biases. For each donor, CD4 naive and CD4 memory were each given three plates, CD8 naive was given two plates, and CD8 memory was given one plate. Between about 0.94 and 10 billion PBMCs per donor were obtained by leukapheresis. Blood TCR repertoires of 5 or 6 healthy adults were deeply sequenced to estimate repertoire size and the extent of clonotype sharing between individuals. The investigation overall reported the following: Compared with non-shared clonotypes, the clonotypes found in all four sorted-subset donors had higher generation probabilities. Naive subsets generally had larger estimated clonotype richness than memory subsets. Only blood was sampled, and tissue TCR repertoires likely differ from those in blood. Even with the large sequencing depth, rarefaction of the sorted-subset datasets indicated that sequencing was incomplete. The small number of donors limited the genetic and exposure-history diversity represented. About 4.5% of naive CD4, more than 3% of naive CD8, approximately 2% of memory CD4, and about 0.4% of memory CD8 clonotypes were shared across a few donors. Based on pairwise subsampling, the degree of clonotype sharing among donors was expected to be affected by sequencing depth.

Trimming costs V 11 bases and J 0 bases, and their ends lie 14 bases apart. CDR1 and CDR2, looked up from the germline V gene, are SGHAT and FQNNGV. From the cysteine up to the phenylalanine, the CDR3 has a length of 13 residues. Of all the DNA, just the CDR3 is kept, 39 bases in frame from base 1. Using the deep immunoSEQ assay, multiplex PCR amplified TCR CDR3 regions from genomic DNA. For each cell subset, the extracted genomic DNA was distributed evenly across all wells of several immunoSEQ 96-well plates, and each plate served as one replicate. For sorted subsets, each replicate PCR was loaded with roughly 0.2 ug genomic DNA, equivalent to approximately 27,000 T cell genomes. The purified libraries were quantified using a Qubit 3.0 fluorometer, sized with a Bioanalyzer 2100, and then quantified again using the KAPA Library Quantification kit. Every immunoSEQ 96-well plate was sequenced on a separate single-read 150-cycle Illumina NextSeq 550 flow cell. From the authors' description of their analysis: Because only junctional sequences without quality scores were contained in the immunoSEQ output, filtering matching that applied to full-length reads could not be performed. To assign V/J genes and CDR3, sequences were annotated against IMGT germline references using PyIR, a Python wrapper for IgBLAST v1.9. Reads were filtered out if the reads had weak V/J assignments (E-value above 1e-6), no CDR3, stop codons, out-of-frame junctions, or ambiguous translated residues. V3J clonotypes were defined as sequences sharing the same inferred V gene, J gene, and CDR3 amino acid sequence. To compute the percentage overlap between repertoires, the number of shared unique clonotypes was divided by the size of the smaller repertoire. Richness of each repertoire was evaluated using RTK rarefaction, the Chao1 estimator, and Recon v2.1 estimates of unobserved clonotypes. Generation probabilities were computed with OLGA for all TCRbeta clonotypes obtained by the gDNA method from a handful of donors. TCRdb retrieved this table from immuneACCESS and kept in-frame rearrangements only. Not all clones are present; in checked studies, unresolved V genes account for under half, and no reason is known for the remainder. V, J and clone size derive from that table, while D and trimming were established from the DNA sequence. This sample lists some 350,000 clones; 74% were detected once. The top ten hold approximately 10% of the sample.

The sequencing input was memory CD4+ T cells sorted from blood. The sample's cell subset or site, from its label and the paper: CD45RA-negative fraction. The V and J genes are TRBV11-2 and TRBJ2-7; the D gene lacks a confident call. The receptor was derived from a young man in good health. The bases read TGTGCCGTGCAGAGAGAGGACTCCTACGAGCAGTACTTC. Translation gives CAVQREDSYEQYF.